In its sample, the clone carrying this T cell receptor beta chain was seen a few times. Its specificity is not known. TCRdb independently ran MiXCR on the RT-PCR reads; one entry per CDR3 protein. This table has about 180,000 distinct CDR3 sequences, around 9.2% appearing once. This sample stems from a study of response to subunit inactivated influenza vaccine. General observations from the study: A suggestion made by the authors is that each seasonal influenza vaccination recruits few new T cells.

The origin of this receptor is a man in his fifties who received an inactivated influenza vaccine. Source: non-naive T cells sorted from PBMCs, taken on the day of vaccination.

CDR3 DNA sequence: TGTGCCAGCAGTACAGCGGGGGGGTACAACACTGAAGCTTTCTTT. Residues: CASSTAGGYNTEAFF. The chain joins TRBV7-9 to TRBJ1-1; maybe TRBD1 (5 bases). Germline V lookup: CDR1 SEHNR, CDR2 FQNEAQ (reference sequence). CDR3 length: 15 amino acids. V was pared by 6 bases and J by 2 bases, with 16 bases between.